The 2 T cell receptor beta chains below come from one sample, sequenced in a study of identical twins. TCRdb re-called the 5' RACE reads with MiXCR, one entry per CDR3 protein. The table includes 400,000 or so distinct CDR3 sequences, approximately 8.7% detected once. The sample was naive T cells sorted from blood. The origin of the receptors is a woman between 45 and 65 years old in good health.

This clonotype was detected a few times. The chain joins TRBV12-3 or TRBV12-4 to TRBJ2-1; TRBD2 aligns across 10 bases. V lost 7 bases, J lost 7 bases, and 10 bases stayed unmatched. This CDR3 has 15 residues. The CDR3, as DNA: TGTGCCAGCATGGGTAGCGGGAGGTCTTTGAATGAGCAGTTCTTC. It yields the protein CASMGSGRSLNEQFF.

V gene TRBV7-2 combines with J gene TRBJ2-7; D uncertain. Germline CDR1 reads SGHTA; CDR2 reads FQGNSA. The CDR3 has 14 amino acids. V was clipped by 8 bases and J by 3 bases, with 17 bases between them. Here the CDR3 reads CASGRSGYVYEQYF. Here the CDR3 DNA reads TGTGCCAGCGGACGAAGTGGTTACGTCTACGAGCAGTACTTC.